This T cell receptor beta chain was recovered during a study of neurological immune-mediated disorders. Study results and limitations: None of the CDR3 amino acid sequences of expanded clones were shared across subjects, and this suggested private repertoires in all groups.

In its sample, this clonotype was seen many times. Its antigen is unknown. Per germline, CDR1 SGHRS and CDR2 YFSETQ. The ends were cut back, 4 bases at V and 3 bases at J, with 10 bases in the middle. This CDR3 region has 13 residues. It was by 5'RACE with 10-nucleotide random UMIs that the cDNA was made. TCRdb ran MiXCR on the 5' RACE reads and lists one entry per CDR3 protein. The data hold tens of thousands of distinct CDR3 sequences, with over 12% observed a single time. The TCR sequence derives from a woman between 45 and 65 years old in good health. The chain combines TRBV5-1 with TRBJ2-5, with D possibly matching TRBD1 (5 bases). Material: PBMCs. The CDR3 DNA reads as TGCGCCAGCAGCCAGGACACCAAAGAGACCCAGTACTTC. Translating it yields CASSQDTKETQYF. Variable domain in full (rest from reference TRBV5-1 and TRBJ2-5): KAGVTQTPRYLIKTRGQQVTLSCSPISGHRSVSWYQQTPGQGLQFLFEYFSETQRNKGNFPGRFSGRQFSNSRSEMNVSTLELGDSALYLCASSQDTKETQYFGPGTRLLVL.